Below are 13 T cell receptor beta chains sequenced from a single sample in a study of CD8 T cells in ankylosing spondylitis. The study, taken as a whole, reports: Characteristic of ankylosing spondylitis blood, it appeared, was a TCR beta motif comprising eight highly homologous variants.

TCRdb used MiXCR to reprocess the 5' RACE reads, holding one entry per CDR3 protein. The sample lists fewer than 550,000 distinct CDR3 sequences, about 5% occurring once. These receptors' antigens are unknown. The sample taken for sequencing was blood, either unsorted or a sorted T cell fraction (not recorded which). The receptors derive from a male donor with ankylosing spondylitis.

This clonotype was found a few times. The CDR3 spells CASSPRPRASYEQYF. The CDR3 coding sequence is TGTGCCAGCTCACCCCGCCCGCGTGCCTCCTACGAGCAGTACTTC. The chain couples TRBV18 to TRBJ2-7; no firm D call. Trimming shortened V by 3 bases and J by 0 bases, and 12 bases separated the two germline ends. The V gene's germline CDR1 is KGHSH and CDR2 LQKENI. This CDR3 contains 15 residues.

At least ten counts were recorded for this clonotype. One end of the junction varies from germline; a read error may be responsible. The rearrangement links TRBV20-1 to TRBJ2-3; 10 nucleotides match TRBD2. Germline V gives CDR1 DFQATT, CDR2 SNEGSKA (reference sequence). The CDR3 has 11 amino acids. The CDR3 loop is CGLAVELTQYF. The CDR3 DNA sequence: TGTGGACTAGCGGTTGAGCTTACGCAGTATTTT.

This clonotype was seen repeatedly, ten times or more. The J gene is TRBJ1-6, the V gene TRBV20-1, with TRBD1 as a possible D gene (5 bases). Trimming shortened V by 2 bases and J by 0 bases, and 11 bases separated the two germline ends. CDR3 length: 16 residues. CDR1 is DFQATT, CDR2 SNEGSKA, per germline (reference sequence). This chain's CDR3 is CSARTTASSYNSPLHF. Here the CDR3 DNA reads TGCAGTGCTAGAACGACAGCAAGCTCCTATAATTCACCCCTCCACTTT.

This clonotype was observed at least ten times. The V and J genes are TRBV20-1 and TRBJ1-6; 7 bases fit TRBD1. Germline V lookup: CDR1 DFQATT, CDR2 SNEGSKA (reference sequence). The CDR3 extends over 17 amino acids. Germline trimming cut 4 bases from V and 9 bases from J; bases unmatched to any gene: 18. The CDR3 here is CSAIRQGSGVLGSPLHF. The CDR3, as DNA: TGCAGTGCTATACGACAGGGAAGCGGCGTCCTCGGTTCACCCCTCCACTTT.

This clonotype was detected only a few times. The V call is TRBV28, the J call TRBJ2-7; a possible D gene is TRBD2 (8 bases). Between the trimmed V and J ends, which lost 6 bases and 5 bases, there was a span of 23 bases. Germline lookup yields CDR1 MDHEN and CDR2 SYDVKM. The CDR3 runs 16 residues. The CDR3: CASSYWTGRGGHEQYF. The CDR3 nucleotides are TGTGCCAGCAGCTATTGGACAGGCCGGGGGGGGCACGAGCAGTACTTC.

This clonotype was detected ten times or more. V and J are TRBV12-3 or TRBV12-4 and TRBJ1-1; D call uncertain. The V gene lost 5 bases and the J gene lost 5 bases, with 18 bases spanning the gap. The length of the CDR3 is 15 residues. Here the CDR3 reads CASSPGSRRSTEAFF. The CDR3 bases are TGTGCCAGCAGTCCCGGGTCCCGGAGAAGTACTGAAGCTTTCTTT.

The rearrangement links TRBV18 to TRBJ1-5; no reliable D call. Germline CDR1 and CDR2: KGHSH and LQKENI. The germline V and J ends were trimmed by 0 bases and 3 bases, with 9 bases remaining between them. The CDR3 runs to 15 residues. CDR3 DNA sequence: TGTGCCAGCTCACCACCGGGCACATCCAATCAGCCCCAGCATTTT. Its protein is CASSPPGTSNQPQHF.

The CDR3 here is CASRGIADGYTF. CDR3 nucleotide sequence: TGTGCCAGCAGAGGAATCGCGGATGGCTACACCTTC. The rearrangement uses TRBV25-1 and TRBJ1-2; no clear D gene. The germline gives CDR1 MGHDK, CDR2 SYGVNS. CDR3 size: 12 residues. Trimming removed 6 bases at V and 6 bases at J, with 11 bases between.

This clonotype occurred a few times. The rearrangement joins TRBV25-1 to TRBJ2-1; perhaps TRBD2 as D (5 bases). Germline V CDR1 and CDR2: MGHDK, SYGVNS. This CDR3 has 16 residues. V was clipped by 1 base and J by 7 bases, with 17 bases between them. CDR3 bases: TGTGCCAGCAGTGAATTTCGGGGATCTTTCGGTAATGAGCAGTTCTTC. Translating gives CASSEFRGSFGNEQFF.

This clonotype was recorded at least ten times. The chain uses TRBV20-1 and TRBJ1-5; 10 bases match TRBD1. The CDR3 spans 16 residues. Germline V gives CDR1 DFQATT, CDR2 SNEGSKA (reference sequence). Trimming at V came to 6 bases and at J to 0 bases, leaving 8 bases not matched to a gene. The CDR3 nucleotides are TGCAGTGCACCTCGGACAGGGGGAAATAGCAATCAGCCCCAGCATTTT. This translates into CSAPRTGGNSNQPQHF.

This clonotype appeared many times. The chain carries TRBV10-3 and TRBJ1-1; D gene unclear. V shed 0 bases and J shed 1 base, with 9 bases lying between them. In germline, CDR1 is ENHRY, CDR2 SYGVKD. This CDR3 has 15 amino acids. In nucleotides, the CDR3 is TGTGCCATCAGTGAGTCGGGAGGGAGGAACACTGAAGCTTTCTTT. Protein: CAISESGGRNTEAFF.

This clonotype was counted ten times or more. Here the CDR3 reads CASSVRLETQYF. CDR3 in DNA: TGTGCCAGCAGCGTCAGGCTCGAGACCCAGTACTTC. The chain joins TRBV6-6 to TRBJ2-5; D unclear. Germline CDR1 MNHNY, CDR2 SVGAGI (reference sequence). V lost 6 bases, J lost 5 bases, and 10 bases lay in between. The length of the CDR3 is 12 residues.

This clonotype was seen ten or more times. This chain joins TRBV12-3 or TRBV12-4 and TRBJ2-5; 12 positions agree with TRBD2. The V gene end was trimmed by 6 bases and the J gene end by 4 bases; junction bases not matched to a gene: 6. This CDR3 has 15 residues. In DNA, the CDR3 is TGTGCCAGCAGACGACTAGCGGGGGAACGAGAGACCCAGTACTTC. Encoded protein: CASRRLAGERETQYF.